These 7 T cell receptor beta chains share one sample of origin, sequenced in a study of blood T cell repertoires in COVID-19. Clones were read by immunoSEQ multiplex PCR, and TCRdb kept only the in-frame ones, dropping some. Of roughly 250,000 clones detected, 88% appear once; the ten largest clones hold around 2.9%. Input material: PBMCs or T cells enriched from blood (not recorded which). The receptors originated from a woman aged 50 to 65 who had recovered from COVID-19.

The CDR3 sequence is CACQGAPLDEKLFF. The DNA for the CDR3 is TGTGCCTGCCAGGGGGCGCCTCTGGATGAAAAACTGTTTTTT. The chain recombines TRBV30 with TRBJ1-4, with 8 bases lining up with TRBD1. This CDR3 comprises 14 residues. Per germline, CDR1 GTSNPN and CDR2 SVGIG (reference sequence). With V trimmed by 6 bases and J by 6 bases, 9 bases remained unmatched.

This clone showed up just a few times. The V and J genes are TRBV30 and TRBJ2-5, with a tentative D call TRBD2 (6 bases). The CDR3 consists of 16 residues. Trimming took off 0 bases at V and 0 bases at J, with 14 bases between the two ends. Germline CDR1 and CDR2: GTSNPN and SVGIG (reference sequence). The CDR3 loop reads CAWSVVGGNYQETQYF. The CDR3 nucleotides read TGTGCCTGGAGTGTAGTGGGCGGGAACTACCAAGAGACCCAGTACTTC.

The chain has TRBV6-5 and TRBJ1-5; maybe TRBD1 (6 bases). V dropped 6 bases and J dropped 0 bases, with 12 bases sitting between them. Germline V CDR1 and CDR2: MNHEY, SVGAGI. The CDR3 consists of 15 residues. CDR3 residues: CASSLTGNSNQPQHF. In DNA, the CDR3 is TGTGCCAGCAGCCTCACAGGGAATAGCAATCAGCCCCAGCATTTT.

The V and J genes are TRBV5-1 and TRBJ2-2; 9 nucleotides match TRBD2. Trimming removed 2 bases from V and 4 bases from J; junction bases left unmatched: 6. Germline CDR1 and CDR2: SGHRS and YFSETQ. The CDR3 is made up of 16 amino acids. The CDR3 nucleotides are TGCGCCAGCAGCTTAATAGCGGGAGTTGGCACCGGGGAGCTGTTTTTT. Translating it yields CASSLIAGVGTGELFF. Together with reference TRBV5-1 and TRBJ2-2, the CDR3 gives the full variable domain: KAGVTQTPRYLIKTRGQQVTLSCSPISGHRSVSWYQQTPGQGLQFLFEYFSETQRNKGNFPGRFSGRQFSNSRSEMNVSTLELGDSALYLCASSLIAGVGTGELFFGEGSRLTVL.

The gene calls are TRBV21-1 and TRBJ1-5; the table's TRBD1 call for D was not verified on the DNA. TRBV21-1 is an annotated pseudogene. There are 16 residues in the CDR3. The CDR3 spells CASSNDGQTSNQPQHF. Here the CDR3 DNA reads TGTGCCAGCAGCAACGACGGACAGACCAGCAATCAGCCCCAGCATTTT.

This clone was counted once. CDR3 nucleotide sequence: TGTGCCAGCAACACCGGGACAGGGCCGTACGAGCAGTACTTC. Translation: CASNTGTGPYEQYF. V is TRBV7-9 and J is TRBJ2-7; 9 bases fit TRBD1. The germline V gene encodes CDR1 SEHNR and CDR2 FQNEAQ (reference sequence). The CDR3 length is 14 residues. Trimming at V came to 7 bases and at J to 4 bases, leaving 8 bases not matched to a gene.

The chain employs TRBV7-3 and TRBJ2-1, with 8 bases aligning to TRBD2. With 5 bases clipped from V and 7 bases from J, the junction kept 10 bases outside the gene matches. The CDR3 sequence is 15 residues long. Germline V gene data show CDR1 as SGHTA and CDR2 as FQGTGA. CDR3 sequence (DNA): TGTGCCAGCAGCGCCCCCGGGACTAGTGGTAATGAGCAGTTCTTC. Protein product: CASSAPGTSGNEQFF.